These 7 T cell receptor beta chains came from one sample sequenced in a study of memory CD4+ T cells and cytomegalovirus serostatus. The sort gate was single viable CD3+CD4+CD8-CD45RO+ cells for memory CD4+ T cells. Sequencing was performed with immunoSEQ multiplex PCR; in TCRdb, only in-frame clones are kept and a portion is missing. The sample includes 35,000 to 55,000 clones, around 80% of them seen just once. The sample consisted of memory CD4+ T cells from blood. Every receptor here comes from an adult in good health and CMV-seronegative.

The rearrangement links TRBV19 to TRBJ2-1; D gene ambiguous. The CDR3 runs to 15 residues. The germline V and J ends were trimmed by 2 bases and 0 bases, with 8 bases remaining between them. The germline V gene has CDR1 LNHDA and CDR2 SQIVND (reference sequence). CDR3 region: CASSILPNSYNEQFF. In nucleotides, the CDR3 is TGTGCCAGTAGTATATTACCAAACTCCTACAATGAGCAGTTCTTC.

V and J are TRBV27 and TRBJ2-7, with 8 bases identical to TRBD1. After removal of 7 bases from V and 4 bases from J, the junction contained 9 bases not matched to a gene. CDR3 size: 14 residues. Germline V gives CDR1 MNHEY, CDR2 SMNVEV (reference sequence). CDR3 DNA sequence: TGTGCCAGCAAAAGGTCCACAGGGGGGTACGAGCAGTACTTC. Translating it yields CASKRSTGGYEQYF.

This chain joins TRBV5-1 and TRBJ1-3; 9 bases map to TRBD1. Germline V gives CDR1 SGHRS, CDR2 YFSETQ. This CDR3 is built from 16 residues. The V gene end was trimmed by 4 bases and the J gene end by 0 bases; junction bases not matched to a gene: 5. CDR3 in amino acids: CASSTDRGISGNTIYF. DNA for the CDR3: TGCGCCAGCAGCACGGACAGGGGAATCTCTGGAAACACCATATATTTT.

The genes are TRBV20-1 and TRBJ2-7; D remains ambiguous. This CDR3 has 10 residues. Trimming removed 7 bases at V and 6 bases at J, with 10 bases between. Germline V gene data show CDR1 as DFQATT and CDR2 as SNEGSKA (reference sequence). The CDR3 loop is CSGGVPEQYF. In nucleotides, the CDR3 is TGCAGTGGTGGGGTCCCCGAGCAGTACTTC.

The chain employs TRBV27 and TRBJ2-2; D is unclear. CDR3 size: 14 residues. V lost 3 bases and J 4 bases, leaving 9 bases between the germline ends. Germline-derived CDR1 and CDR2 are MNHEY and SMNVEV (reference sequence). CDR3 in amino acids: CASSFIGITGELFF. CDR3 nucleotides: TGTGCCAGCAGTTTCATAGGGATCACCGGGGAGCTGTTTTTT.

This chain links TRBV9 with TRBJ1-2; 7 bases map to TRBD1. CDR1 is SGDLS and CDR2 is YYNGEE in the germline V gene. V dropped 3 bases and J dropped 6; count of bases not matched to a gene: 11. The CDR3 is 15 residues long. The CDR3 sequence: CASSALDRSLDGYTF. The CDR3 coding sequence is TGTGCCAGCAGCGCCTTGGACAGGAGCCTAGATGGCTACACCTTC.

The rearrangement links TRBV4-1 to TRBJ2-5, with D possibly being TRBD1 (7 bases). CDR1 is MGHRA, CDR2 YSYEKL, per germline. The CDR3 is made up of 16 amino acids. The V gene lost 4 bases and the J gene lost 7 bases, with 22 bases spanning the gap. CDR3 amino acids: CASSLQGGLDGGTQYF. CDR3 nucleotides: TGCGCCAGCAGCCTCCAGGGGGGTCTTGACGGTGGGACCCAGTACTTC.